This T cell receptor (beta chain) is from a study of T-cell reconstitution after alpha-beta-depleted transplantation in children. Unique molecular identifiers were incorporated during preparation of the TCRbeta library. Each CDR3 protein gets one entry after TCRdb re-called the PCR reads with MiXCR. Found here are hundreds of thousands of distinct CDR3 sequences, roughly 13% of them singletons; the top ten hold around 2.2%. The table lists this clonotype with many counts. The CDR3 consists of 16 residues. The germline V gene encodes CDR1 KGHDR and CDR2 SFDVKD. Trimming left V 5 bases short and J 5 bases short, with 20 bases between.

The sample in question was PBMCs, mostly from graft donor cells, obtained 360 days after TCRalphabeta/CD19-depleted stem cell transplant. The chain is built from TRBV24-1 and TRBJ2-5; perhaps TRBD1 as D (5 bases). The TCR was taken from a male patient aged 10 to 17 who had a stem cell transplant for acute myeloid leukemia, so the T cells may come from the graft donor. The CDR3 region has the DNA TGTGCCACCAGTGCCCCAATGGGCCAGGGTCGCGAGACCCAGTACTTC. Its translation is CATSAPMGQGRETQYF.